The 2 T cell receptor beta chains below were found in one sample sequenced in a study of T cells in Graves' hyperthyroidism and ophthalmopathy. TCR beta CDR3 regions were amplified from RNA. HTBI primers were employed in a first-round RT-PCR of the TCR CDR3. One entry per CDR3 protein results from TCRdb running MiXCR on the multiplex PCR reads. The table has 450,000 to 650,000 distinct CDR3 sequences, about a sixth seen once. The specimen sequenced was blood. The receptor set was obtained from a woman in her late teens or twenties with Graves' ophthalmopathy.

This clonotype has at least ten counts. This chain connects TRBV7-8 to TRBJ1-1, with 8 bases that match TRBD1. This CDR3 comprises 18 residues. The V and J ends lost 6 bases and 3 bases, in that order; junction bases with no gene match: 18. The V gene's germline CDR1 is SGHVS and CDR2 FQNEAQ. The CDR3 sequence is CASSQRTSPGQGDTEAFF. The CDR3 region has the DNA TGTGCCAGCAGTCAAAGGACGTCGCCTGGACAGGGTGACACTGAAGCTTTCTTT.

To note about this clonotype: A much larger clonotype is one base distant, so this may be a read error. Here the CDR3 DNA reads TGTGCCAGCAGTTTGAGTAGGGTCCGCGAGCAGTACTTC. This codes for CASSLSRVREQYF. The chain uses TRBV6-5 and TRBJ2-7; D unresolved. Between the trimmed V and J ends, which lost 4 bases and 6 bases, there was a span of 13 bases. The CDR3 spans 13 residues. CDR1 is MNHEY and CDR2 is SVGAGI in the germline V gene.